This TCR beta chain emerged from a study of T cell responses to AZD1222 COVID-19 vaccine. Study-level results: Only after the peak T cell response were repertoires sampled. Rises in breadth and depth of Spike-specific TCRs came after two AZD1222 doses. Females made up more of the donors, who were largely white British, and clonal diversity may have come out too low. The span of vaccine-associated CD4 TCRs extended across spike, with dominance at 160-218 and 743-854.

CDR1 and CDR2 (germline): SGHTA, FQGNSA. Trimming took off 5 bases at V and 2 bases at J, with 12 bases between the two ends. CDR3 length: 14 amino acids. With respect to this clone: The target antigen is unknown.

Method: immunoSEQ multiplex PCR; TCRdb's copy keeps in-frame clones and lacks some. The table lists about 120,000 clones, approximately 93% of them singletons. V gene TRBV7-2 combines with J gene TRBJ1-1; D is possibly TRBD1 (5 bases). Sequencing used peripheral blood, obtained on day 0 of AZD1222 vaccination. The TCR originated in an adult in good health. The CDR3 is CASSKDSLNTEAFF. For the CDR3, the DNA is TGTGCCAGCAGCAAAGACAGTCTCAACACTGAAGCTTTCTTT.